This T cell receptor (beta chain) was identified in a study of control samples from healthy donors and cancer patients (TCRdb year 2020). Libraries were built with the immunoSEQ multiplex PCR assay. The clones in this table, taken by TCRdb from immuneACCESS, are in-frame only. Not every clone is retained; where verified, under half of the shortfall comes from an unresolved V gene, and the cause of the rest is unknown. Here the sample has about 140,000 clones; 80% to 95% occur a single time. The biggest ten clones account for roughly 10% of the sample. Of note for this clone: Its antigen remains unidentified. No base quality information exists; no much larger clone differs at one position.

The CDR3 goes from the cysteine to the phenylalanine over 15 residues. Only the CDR3 DNA stays, 45 bases, in frame from base 1. Germline trimming: 5 bases from V, 5 bases from J; junction bases outside gene matches: 9. CDR1 and CDR2 (SNHLY, FYNNEI) derive from the germline V gene. The source is a young man in good health. Recombination linked TRBV2 to TRBJ2-7; the central 10 bases match TRBD1. Sequencing was performed on blood. The CDR3 loop reads CASSRGQGGRNEQYF. The sequenced DNA: TGTGCCAGCAGTCGAGGACAGGGGGGCAGGAACGAGCAGTACTTC.